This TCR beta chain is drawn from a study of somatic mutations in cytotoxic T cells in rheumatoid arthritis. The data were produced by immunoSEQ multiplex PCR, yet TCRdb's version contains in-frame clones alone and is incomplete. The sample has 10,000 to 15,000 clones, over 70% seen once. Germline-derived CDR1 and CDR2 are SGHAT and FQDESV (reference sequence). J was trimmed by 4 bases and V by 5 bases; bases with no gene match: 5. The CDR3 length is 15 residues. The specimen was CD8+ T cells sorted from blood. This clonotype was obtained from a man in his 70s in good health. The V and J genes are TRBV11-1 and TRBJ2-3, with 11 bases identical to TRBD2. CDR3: CASSLTSGSADTQYF. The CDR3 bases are TGTGCCAGCAGCCTCACTAGCGGGAGTGCAGATACGCAGTATTTT.